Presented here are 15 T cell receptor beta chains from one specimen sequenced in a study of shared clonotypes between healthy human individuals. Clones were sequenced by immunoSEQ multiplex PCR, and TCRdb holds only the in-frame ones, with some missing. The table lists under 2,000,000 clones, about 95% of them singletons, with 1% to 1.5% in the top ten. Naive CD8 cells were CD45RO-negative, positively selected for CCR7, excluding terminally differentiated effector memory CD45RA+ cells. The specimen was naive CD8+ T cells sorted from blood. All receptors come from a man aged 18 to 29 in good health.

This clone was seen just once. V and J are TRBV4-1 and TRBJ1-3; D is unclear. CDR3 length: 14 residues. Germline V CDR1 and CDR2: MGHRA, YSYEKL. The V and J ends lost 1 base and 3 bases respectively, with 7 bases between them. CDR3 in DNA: TGCGCCAGCAGCCAAGGGGGTTTTGGAAACACCATATATTTT. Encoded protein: CASSQGGFGNTIYF.

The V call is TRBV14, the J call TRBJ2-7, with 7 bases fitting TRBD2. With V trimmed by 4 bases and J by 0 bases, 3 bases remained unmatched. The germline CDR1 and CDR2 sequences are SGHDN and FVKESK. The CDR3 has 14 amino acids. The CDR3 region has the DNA TGTGCCAGCAGCCGACGGACTAGCTCCTACGAGCAGTACTTC. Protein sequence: CASSRRTSSYEQYF.

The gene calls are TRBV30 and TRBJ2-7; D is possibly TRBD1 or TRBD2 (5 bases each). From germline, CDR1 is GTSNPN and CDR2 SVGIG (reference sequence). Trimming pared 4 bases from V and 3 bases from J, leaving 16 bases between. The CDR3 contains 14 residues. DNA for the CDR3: TGTGCCTGGACTCAGGGCGCGGGCTTCTACGAGCAGTACTTC. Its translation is CAWTQGAGFYEQYF.

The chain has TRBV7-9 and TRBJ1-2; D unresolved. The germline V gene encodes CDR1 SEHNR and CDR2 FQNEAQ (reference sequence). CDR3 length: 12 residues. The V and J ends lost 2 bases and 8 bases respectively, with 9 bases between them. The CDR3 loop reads CASSLSGEGYTF. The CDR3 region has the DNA TGTGCCAGCAGCTTAAGTGGGGAAGGCTACACCTTC.

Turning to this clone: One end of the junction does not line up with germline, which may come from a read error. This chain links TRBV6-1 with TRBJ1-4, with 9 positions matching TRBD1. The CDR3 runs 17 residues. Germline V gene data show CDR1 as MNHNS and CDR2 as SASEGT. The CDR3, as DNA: TGTGCCGGCAGTGGGACAGGGAAGGCGGTAACTAATGAAAAACTGTTTTTT. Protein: CAGSGTGKAVTNEKLFF.

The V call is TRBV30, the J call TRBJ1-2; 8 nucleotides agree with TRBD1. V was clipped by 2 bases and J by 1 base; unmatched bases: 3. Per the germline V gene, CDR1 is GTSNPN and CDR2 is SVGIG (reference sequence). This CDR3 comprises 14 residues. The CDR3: CAWSSDRDNYGYTF. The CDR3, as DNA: TGTGCCTGGAGTTCGGACAGGGATAACTATGGCTACACCTTC.

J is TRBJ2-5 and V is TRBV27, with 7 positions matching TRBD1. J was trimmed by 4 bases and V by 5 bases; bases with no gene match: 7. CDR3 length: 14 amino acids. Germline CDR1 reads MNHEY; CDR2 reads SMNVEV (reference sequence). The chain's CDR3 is CASSVPGGLETQYF. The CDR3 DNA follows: TGTGCCAGCAGTGTTCCAGGGGGTTTAGAGACCCAGTACTTC.

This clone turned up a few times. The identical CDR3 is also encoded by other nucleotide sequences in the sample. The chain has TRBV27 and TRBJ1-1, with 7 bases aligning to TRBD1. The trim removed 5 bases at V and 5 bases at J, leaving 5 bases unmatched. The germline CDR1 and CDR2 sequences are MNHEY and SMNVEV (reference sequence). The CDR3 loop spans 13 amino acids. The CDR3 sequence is CASSPGTVTEAFF. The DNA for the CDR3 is TGTGCCAGCAGTCCGGGGACAGTTACTGAAGCTTTCTTT.

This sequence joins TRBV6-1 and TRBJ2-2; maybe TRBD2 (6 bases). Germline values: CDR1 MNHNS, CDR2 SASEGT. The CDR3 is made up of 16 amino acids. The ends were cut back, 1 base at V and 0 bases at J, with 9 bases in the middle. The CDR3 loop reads CASSEDQRANTGELFF. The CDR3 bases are TGTGCCAGCAGTGAAGACCAGCGGGCGAACACCGGGGAGCTGTTTTTT.

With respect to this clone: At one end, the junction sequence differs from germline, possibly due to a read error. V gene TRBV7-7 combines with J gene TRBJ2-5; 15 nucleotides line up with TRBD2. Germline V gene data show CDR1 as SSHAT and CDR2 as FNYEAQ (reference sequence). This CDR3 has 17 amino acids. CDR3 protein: CASSLGLAGGPRETQYF. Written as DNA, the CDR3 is TGTGCTAGCAGCTTAGGACTAGCGGGAGGGCCTCGAGAGACCCAGTACTTC.

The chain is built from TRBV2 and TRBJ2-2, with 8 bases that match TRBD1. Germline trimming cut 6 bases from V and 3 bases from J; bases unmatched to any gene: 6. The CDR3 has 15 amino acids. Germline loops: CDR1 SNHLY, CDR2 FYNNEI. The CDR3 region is CASRDYRGDTGELFF. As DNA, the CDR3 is TGTGCCAGCAGGGATTACAGGGGGGACACCGGGGAGCTGTTTTTT.

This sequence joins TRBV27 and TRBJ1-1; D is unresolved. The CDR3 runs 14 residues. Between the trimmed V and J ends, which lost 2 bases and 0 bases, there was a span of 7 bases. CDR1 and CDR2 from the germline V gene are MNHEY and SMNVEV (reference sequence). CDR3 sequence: CASSLHPLNTEAFF. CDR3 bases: TGTGCCAGCAGTTTACACCCCTTGAACACTGAAGCTTTCTTT.

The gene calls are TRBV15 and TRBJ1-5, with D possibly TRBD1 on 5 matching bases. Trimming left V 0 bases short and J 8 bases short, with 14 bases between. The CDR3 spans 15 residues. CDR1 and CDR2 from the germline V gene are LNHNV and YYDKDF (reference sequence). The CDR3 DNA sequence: TGTGCCACCAGCAGAGATTTGGGGGAGGGAAAGCCCCAGCATTTT. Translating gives CATSRDLGEGKPQHF.

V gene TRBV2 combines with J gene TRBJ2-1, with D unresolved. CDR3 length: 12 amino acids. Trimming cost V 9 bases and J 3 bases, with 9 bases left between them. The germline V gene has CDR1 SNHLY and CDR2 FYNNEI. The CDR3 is CAREHLYNEQFF. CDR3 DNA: TGTGCCAGGGAACACCTCTACAATGAGCAGTTCTTC.

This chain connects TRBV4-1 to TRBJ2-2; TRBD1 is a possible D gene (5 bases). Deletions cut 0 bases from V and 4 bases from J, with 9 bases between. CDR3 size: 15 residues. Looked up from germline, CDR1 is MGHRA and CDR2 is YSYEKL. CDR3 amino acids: CASSQEPGITGELFF. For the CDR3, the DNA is TGCGCCAGCAGCCAAGAACCAGGGATCACCGGGGAGCTGTTTTTT.